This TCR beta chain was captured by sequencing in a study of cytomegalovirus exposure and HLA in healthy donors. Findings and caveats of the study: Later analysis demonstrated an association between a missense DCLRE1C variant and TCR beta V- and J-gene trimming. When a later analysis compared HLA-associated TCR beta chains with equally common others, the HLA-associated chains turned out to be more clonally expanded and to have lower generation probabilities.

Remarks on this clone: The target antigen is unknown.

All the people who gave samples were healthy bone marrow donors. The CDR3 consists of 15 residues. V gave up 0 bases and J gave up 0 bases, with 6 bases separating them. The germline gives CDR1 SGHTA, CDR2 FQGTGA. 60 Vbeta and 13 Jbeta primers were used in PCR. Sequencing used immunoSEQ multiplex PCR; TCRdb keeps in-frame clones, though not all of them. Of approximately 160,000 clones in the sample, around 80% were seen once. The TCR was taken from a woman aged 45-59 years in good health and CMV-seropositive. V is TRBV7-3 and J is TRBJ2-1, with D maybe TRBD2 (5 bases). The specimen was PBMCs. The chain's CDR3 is CASSLTAGSYNEQFF. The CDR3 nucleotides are TGTGCCAGCAGCTTAACGGCGGGCTCCTACAATGAGCAGTTCTTC.